This T cell receptor beta chain was identified during a study of CD8 T cells in Susac syndrome. In blood CD8+ and CD4+ T cells, TCR beta underwent sequencing. The ends lost 3 bases at V and 11 bases at J; junction bases unmatched: 9. There are 14 residues in the CDR3. Germline V gives CDR1 SQVTM, CDR2 ANQGSEA. Random-hexamer reverse transcription was applied to about 0.45 to 1 ug RNA. Amplification of the TCR beta CDR3 was carried out by immunoSEQ multiplex PCR, which spanned a total of 54 Vbeta and 13 Jbeta segments. TCRdb itself ran the immunoSEQ multiplex PCR reads through MiXCR, one entry per CDR3 protein. The data hold roughly 180,000 distinct CDR3 sequences, with about 95% observed a single time.

The clonotype was recovered from a human donor in good health. Sequencing input: CD4+ T cells from PBMCs. This sequence joins TRBV29-1 and TRBJ1-4; 10 bases map to TRBD1. In DNA form, the CDR3 reads TGCAGCGTTGACGCCGGACAGGGGGGGCGGAAACTGTTTTTT. Translating gives CSVDAGQGGRKLFF.